Below, 32 T cell receptor beta chains from the same sample are listed, as sequenced in a study of regulatory T cells in long-lasting Graves disease (dated by TCRdb to about 2021). This sample's time point label indicates: newly diagnosed GD, antithyroid drugs for less than 3 months. RNA was extracted from PBMCs in TRIzol for both TCR sequencing and RNA sequencing. The receptor library was made with multiplex PCR. TCRdb records Illumina HiSeq 4000 as the sequencer. CDR3 regions were amplified by Arm-PCR with iRepertoire HTBI primers to construct TCR beta libraries. TCRdb redid the processing of the public reads, applying fastp at Q25 and MiXCR, and retained in-frame beta chains. Rows with a matching CDR3 protein are joined into one entry that keeps the most common DNA and genes. This sample comprises approximately 350,000 distinct CDR3 sequences, 15% to 20% of them detected only once. The ten top clones hold roughly 27% of the sample.

Separately, the same data were catalogued under a study of T cells in Graves' hyperthyroidism and ophthalmopathy.

This specimen consisted of peripheral blood mononuclear cells (PBMCs), obtained at new diagnosis, from a patient treated with antithyroid drugs. The receptor source for this set is a man in his forties or fifties with Graves disease. Donor details come from another sample of the same person, matched by shared clones.

The V call is TRBV18, the J call TRBJ2-3, with D perhaps matching TRBD2 (6 bases). Trimming took off 6 bases at V and 3 bases at J, with 10 bases between the two ends. This CDR3 comprises 13 residues. Germline-derived CDR1 and CDR2 are KGHSH and LQKENI. CDR3 coding DNA: TGTGCCAGCTCGGGGGGAATGACAGATACGCAGTATTTT. Its protein product is CASSGGMTDTQYF.

This clonotype was seen repeatedly, ten times or more. The chain links TRBV6-1 to TRBJ1-1; D unresolved. Between the trimmed V and J ends, which lost 6 bases and 1 base, there was a span of 12 bases. Germline CDR1 MNHNS, CDR2 SASEGT. The CDR3 is 14 residues long. The CDR3 region has the DNA TGTGCCAGCAGACTAGACCTAGGGAACACTGAAGCTTTCTTT. Encoded protein: CASRLDLGNTEAFF.

This clonotype has a handful of counts. The rearrangement uses TRBV3-1 and TRBJ2-3, with D possibly matching TRBD2 (5 bases). CDR1 is LGHDT, CDR2 YNNKEL, per germline (reference sequence). Deletions cut 4 bases from V and 2 bases from J, with 10 bases between. The CDR3 consists of 14 residues. This CDR3 reads CASSLREHTDTQYF. CDR3 DNA: TGTGCCAGCAGCCTTCGGGAACACACAGATACGCAGTATTTT.

The rearrangement uses TRBV4-3 and TRBJ1-4, with 7 bases that match TRBD1. Per germline, CDR1 LGHNA and CDR2 YSLEER. The CDR3 contains 16 residues. J lost 4 bases, V lost 4 bases, and 9 bases had no gene match. The CDR3 reads CASSPGVGQLNEKLFF. The CDR3 nucleotides are TGCGCCAGCAGCCCCGGGGTGGGACAGCTTAATGAAAAACTGTTTTTT.

This clonotype was seen at least ten times. This chain connects TRBV5-6 to TRBJ1-1; D gene uncertain. The CDR3 length is 13 residues. V shed 1 base and J shed 8 bases, with 12 bases lying between them. Germline V CDR1 and CDR2: SGHDT, YYEEEE. The CDR3 is CASSLFRGLEAFF. The CDR3 DNA reads as TGTGCCAGCAGCTTGTTCCGGGGTTTGGAAGCTTTCTTT. Full variable domain (missing parts from reference TRBV5-6 and TRBJ1-1): DAGVTQSPTHLIKTRGQQVTLRCSPKSGHDTVSWYQQALGQGPQFIFQYYEEEERQRGNFPDRFSGHQFPNYSSELNVNALLLGDSALYLCASSLFRGLEAFFGQGTRLTVV.

This clonotype came up many times. The chain recombines TRBV20-1 with TRBJ2-5; perhaps TRBD2 as D (6 bases). The ends were cut back, 3 bases at V and 11 bases at J, with 16 bases in the middle. This CDR3 comprises 12 residues. Germline CDR1 and CDR2: DFQATT and SNEGSKA (reference sequence). CDR3 in amino acids: CSASEGGKGQYF. The CDR3 coding sequence is TGCAGTGCTAGTGAAGGAGGGAAGGGACAGTACTTC.

This clonotype was recorded a few times. The CDR3 is CSASTTGELFF. The CDR3 DNA reads TGCAGTGCTAGTACCACCGGGGAGCTGTTTTTT. The chain carries TRBV20-1 and TRBJ2-2; D not certain. Germline V gene sequence: CDR1 DFQATT, CDR2 SNEGSKA (reference sequence). The CDR3 extends over 11 amino acids. V was clipped by 3 bases and J by 4 bases, with 3 bases between them.

This clonotype was found many times. This chain links TRBV2 with TRBJ2-2; perhaps TRBD1 as D (6 bases). The CDR3 covers 14 residues. Germline CDR1 is SNHLY and CDR2 is FYNNEI. V shed 7 bases and J shed 1 base, with 10 bases lying between them. The CDR3 region is CASTGQKNTGELFF. DNA for the CDR3: TGTGCCAGCACCGGACAGAAGAACACCGGGGAGCTGTTTTTT.

This clonotype was detected only a few times. DNA for the CDR3: TGTGCCAGCAGCTACGGGGCGCCCGGGGAGCTGTTTTTT. It encodes CASSYGAPGELFF. This sequence joins TRBV7-9 and TRBJ2-2; D assignment may be TRBD1 or TRBD2 (5 bases each). CDR3 length: 13 amino acids. V was trimmed by 4 bases and J by 6 bases, leaving 9 bases between them. Germline V gene sequence: CDR1 SEHNR, CDR2 FQNEAQ (reference sequence).

This rearrangement joins TRBV4-3 to TRBJ2-2; D possibly matches TRBD1 or TRBD2 (5 bases each). CDR3 length equals 19 residues. The V end was cut by 0 bases, the J end by 2 bases, with 19 bases between. Germline lookup yields CDR1 LGHNA and CDR2 YSLEER. This chain's CDR3 is CASSQDIRYPGRNTGELFF. In nucleotides, the CDR3 is TGCGCCAGCAGCCAAGATATTCGGTACCCAGGGAGAAACACCGGGGAGCTGTTTTTT.

The chain uses TRBV7-9 and TRBJ1-5; D is unresolved. CDR3 length: 15 amino acids. V shed 5 bases and J shed 1 base, with 12 bases lying between them. Germline assignment: CDR1 SEHNR and CDR2 FQNEAQ (reference sequence). CDR3 bases: TGTGCCAGCAGCCCCGAAGTCTTCAGCAATCAGCCCCAGCATTTT. It yields the protein CASSPEVFSNQPQHF. The full variable domain, completed using reference TRBV7-9 and TRBJ1-5, is DTGVSQNPRHKITKRGQNVTFRCDPISEHNRLYWYRQTLGQGPEFLTYFQNEAQLEKSRLLSDRFSAERPKGSFSTLEIQRTEQGDSAMYLCASSPEVFSNQPQHFGDGTRLSIL.

This clonotype appeared many times. The CDR3 loop is CASGPLFGGYTF. In DNA form, the CDR3 reads TGTGCTAGTGGCCCGCTATTCGGGGGCTACACCTTC. The chain recombines TRBV12-5 with TRBJ1-2; D gene ambiguous. The V and J ends lost 6 bases and 8 bases respectively, with 13 bases between them. This CDR3 region has 12 residues. CDR1 and CDR2 from the germline V gene are LGHNT and FRNRAP.

This clonotype came up many times. This chain links TRBV7-9 with TRBJ1-1, with D uncertain. The CDR3 totals 14 residues. With 6 bases removed from V and 1 base from J, the gap between germline ends came to 12 bases. Germline CDR1 reads SEHNR; CDR2 reads FQNEAQ (reference sequence). CDR3: CASSLHSENTEAFF. DNA for the CDR3: TGTGCCAGCAGTCTCCACTCAGAGAACACTGAAGCTTTCTTT. Combining the CDR3 with reference TRBV7-9 and TRBJ1-1 gives the whole variable domain DTGVSQNPRHKITKRGQNVTFRCDPISEHNRLYWYRQTLGQGPEFLTYFQNEAQLEKSRLLSDRFSAERPKGSFSTLEIQRTEQGDSAMYLCASSLHSENTEAFFGQGTRLTVV.

This clonotype came up many times. The chain recombines TRBV29-1 with TRBJ1-1; D is unclear. Germline V CDR1 and CDR2: SQVTM, ANQGSEA. The CDR3 consists of 11 residues. Trimming pared 4 bases from V and 0 bases from J, leaving 3 bases between. Here the CDR3 DNA reads TGCAGCGTTGGACTGAACACTGAAGCTTTCTTT. Residues: CSVGLNTEAFF.

The genes are TRBV30 and TRBJ1-2; no firm D call. Germline V CDR1 and CDR2: GTSNPN, SVGIG (reference sequence). Trimming removed 0 bases from V and 5 bases from J, with 10 bases in between. The CDR3 runs 13 residues. The CDR3, as DNA: TGTGCCTGGAGTGTAGCGCAGCTATATGGCTACACCTTC. Its translation is CAWSVAQLYGYTF.

V and J are TRBV9 and TRBJ2-5, with TRBD2 identical over 7 bases. The junction had 4 bases not matched to a gene; V was cut back by 4 bases and J by 7 bases. This CDR3 contains 12 residues. Germline V lookup: CDR1 SGDLS, CDR2 YYNGEE. CDR3 sequence reads: CASSPPGGTQYF. As DNA, the CDR3 is TGTGCCAGCAGCCCCCCGGGAGGGACCCAGTACTTC.

This clonotype was counted a single time. The chain joins TRBV7-9 to TRBJ2-7, with D hard to call. V lost 8 bases and J 5 bases, leaving 10 bases between the germline ends. The V gene's germline CDR1 is SEHNR and CDR2 FQNEAQ (reference sequence). CDR3 length equals 11 residues. CDR3 residues: CASGRADEQYF. Here the CDR3 DNA reads TGTGCCAGCGGAAGGGCGGACGAGCAGTACTTC. Using reference TRBV7-9 and TRBJ2-7 for the parts outside the CDR3, the full variable domain is DTGVSQNPRHKITKRGQNVTFRCDPISEHNRLYWYRQTLGQGPEFLTYFQNEAQLEKSRLLSDRFSAERPKGSFSTLEIQRTEQGDSAMYLCASGRADEQYFGPGTRLTVT.

The genes are TRBV7-2 and TRBJ1-1; a weak D match, TRBD1 (6 bases). The V gene lost 0 bases and the J gene lost 4 bases, with 6 bases spanning the gap. Germline CDR1 and CDR2: SGHTA and FQGNSA. There are 13 residues in the CDR3. CDR3 DNA sequence: TGTGCCAGCAGCTTAGCGACAGGCACTGAAGCTTTCTTT. Translation: CASSLATGTEAFF.

As regards this clonotype: This likely traces to a read error, being one base from a far larger clone. J is TRBJ2-1 and V is TRBV28; the match to TRBD1 covers 7 bases. The CDR3 spans 17 residues. V was pared by 6 bases and J by 10 bases, with 21 bases of the junction left unmatched. Germline loops: CDR1 MDHEN, CDR2 SYDVKM. The CDR3 region has the DNA TGTGCCAGCAGCTCAAGGGGGCAGGCGATACGTTTGTGGGAGCAGTTCTTC. Residues: CASSSRGQAIRLWEQFF.

The V and J genes are TRBV9 and TRBJ2-7, with a possible D match to TRBD2 (6 bases). CDR3 length: 14 residues. Germline-derived CDR1 and CDR2 are SGDLS and YYNGEE. Trimming cost V 0 bases and J 1 base, with 8 bases left between them. DNA for the CDR3: TGTGCCAGCAGCGTAGAACTAGCTTCCTACGAGCAGTACTTC. This gives the protein CASSVELASYEQYF. The full variable domain, completed using reference TRBV9 and TRBJ2-7, is DSGVTQTPKHLITATGQRVTLRCSPRSGDLSVYWYQQSLDQGLQFLIQYYNGEERAKGNILERFSAQQFPDLHSELNLSSLELGDSALYFCASSVELASYEQYFGPGTRLTVT.

The chain couples TRBV2 to TRBJ2-1; TRBD1 aligns across 8 bases. Trimming took 8 bases from V and 6 from J; bases not matched to a gene: 9. Germline V gives CDR1 SNHLY, CDR2 FYNNEI. This CDR3 contains 14 residues. CDR3 protein: CASDLDRAGNEQFF. In DNA, the CDR3 is TGTGCCAGCGATCTGGACAGGGCTGGCAATGAGCAGTTCTTC.

This clonotype was recorded many times. The chain combines TRBV20-1 with TRBJ2-3, with 7 bases that match TRBD2. The CDR3 contains 17 residues. Germline V gene lookup returns CDR1 DFQATT and CDR2 SNEGSKA (reference sequence). The junction had 15 bases not matched to a gene; V was cut back by 4 bases and J by 2 bases. The CDR3 DNA reads TGCAGTGCTAATTCAGCGGGGACTACCAAGATCACAGATACGCAGTATTTT. Translated: CSANSAGTTKITDTQYF.

The V and J genes are TRBV11-2 and TRBJ2-5; 16 bases agree with TRBD2. Germline V gene lookup returns CDR1 SGHAT and CDR2 FQNNGV. This CDR3 is 18 amino acids long. V trimming: 5 bases; J trimming: 4 bases; junction bases outside the gene matches: 10. The CDR3 nucleotides are TGTGCCAGCAGCCCGTGGGGACTAGCGGGGGGGCCAGGAGAGACCCAGTACTTC. Translated: CASSPWGLAGGPGETQYF.

Many counts were recorded for this clonotype. The chain couples TRBV2 to TRBJ2-5, with TRBD2 identical over 8 bases. The V segment lost 8 bases and the J segment 5 bases; nucleotides outside the gene matches: 4. This CDR3 region has 12 residues. The germline CDR1 and CDR2 sequences are SNHLY and FYNNEI. As DNA, the CDR3 is TGTGCCAGCCTGGGCGGGAGGGAGACCCAGTACTTC. The encoded protein is CASLGGRETQYF.

This chain joins TRBV28 and TRBJ2-6; D is possibly TRBD1 (5 bases). With 6 bases removed from V and 0 bases from J, the gap between germline ends came to 12 bases. In germline, CDR1 is MDHEN, CDR2 SYDVKM. The CDR3 consists of 16 residues. The CDR3 DNA reads as TGTGCCAGCAGCAGCCCAGGGCGCTCTGGGGCCAACGTCCTGACTTTC. As protein: CASSSPGRSGANVLTF.

V is TRBV19 and J is TRBJ2-1, with unresolved D. V lost 1 base and J lost 3, with 7 bases in between. The CDR3 spans 14 residues. Looked up from germline, CDR1 is LNHDA and CDR2 is SQIVND (reference sequence). CDR3 loop: CASSIAVHYNEQFF. The CDR3 coding sequence is TGTGCCAGTAGTATAGCAGTTCACTACAATGAGCAGTTCTTC.

This clonotype was seen repeatedly, ten times or more. The genes are TRBV7-9 and TRBJ2-1, with TRBD2 matching over 11 bases. This CDR3 has 15 residues. In germline, CDR1 is SEHNR, CDR2 FQNEAQ (reference sequence). V lost 2 bases, J lost 5 bases, and 2 bases stayed unmatched. The CDR3 DNA reads as TGTGCCAGCAGCTTATGGGGACTAGCGGACAATGAGCAGTTCTTC. It codes for CASSLWGLADNEQFF.

This clonotype was found many times. This sequence joins TRBV6-1 and TRBJ2-7, with a tentative D call TRBD2 (8 bases). Germline V gene lookup returns CDR1 MNHNS and CDR2 SASEGT. V lost 5 bases and J 2 bases, leaving 19 bases between the germline ends. The CDR3 sequence is 16 residues long. As DNA, the CDR3 is TGTGCCAGCAGTAGTCGGGGGGGACAGCGTCCCTACGAGCAGTACTTC. Translated, it gives CASSSRGGQRPYEQYF.

This clonotype was seen more than once but under ten times. This chain joins TRBV5-1 and TRBJ1-2, with D hard to call. This CDR3 region has 15 residues. Trimming left V 0 bases short and J 6 bases short, with 15 bases between. Germline loops: CDR1 SGHRS, CDR2 YFSETQ. CDR3: CASSLVPNSDDGYTF. DNA for the CDR3: TGCGCCAGCAGCTTGGTTCCGAACTCCGATGATGGCTACACCTTC.

The sample holds many counts of this clonotype. This chain links TRBV6-1 with TRBJ1-5, with D perhaps TRBD1 (6 bases). The CDR3 totals 12 residues. Per germline, CDR1 MNHNS and CDR2 SASEGT. V lost 4 bases to trimming and J lost 7 bases, with 8 bases between them. In DNA form, the CDR3 reads TGTGCCAGCAGTGTGACAGGACAGCCCCAGCATTTT. Its translation: CASSVTGQPQHF.

This clonotype was detected ten times or more. V gene TRBV6-1 combines with J gene TRBJ2-7; no definite D call. Trimming cost V 6 bases and J 2 bases, with 14 bases left between them. The CDR3 is 14 residues long. The germline V gene encodes CDR1 MNHNS and CDR2 SASEGT. The CDR3 reads CASRIGRITYEQYF. CDR3 DNA sequence: TGTGCCAGCAGAATCGGACGGATCACCTACGAGCAGTACTTC.

This clonotype turned up a few times. The chain employs TRBV7-8 and TRBJ2-7; D is ambiguous. Germline V gene sequence: CDR1 SGHVS, CDR2 FQNEAQ. The V end was cut by 3 bases, the J end by 2 bases, with 5 bases between. This CDR3 spans 12 amino acids. CDR3 amino acids: CASSFTTYEQYF. As DNA, the CDR3 is TGTGCCAGCAGCTTCACCACCTACGAGCAGTACTTC.